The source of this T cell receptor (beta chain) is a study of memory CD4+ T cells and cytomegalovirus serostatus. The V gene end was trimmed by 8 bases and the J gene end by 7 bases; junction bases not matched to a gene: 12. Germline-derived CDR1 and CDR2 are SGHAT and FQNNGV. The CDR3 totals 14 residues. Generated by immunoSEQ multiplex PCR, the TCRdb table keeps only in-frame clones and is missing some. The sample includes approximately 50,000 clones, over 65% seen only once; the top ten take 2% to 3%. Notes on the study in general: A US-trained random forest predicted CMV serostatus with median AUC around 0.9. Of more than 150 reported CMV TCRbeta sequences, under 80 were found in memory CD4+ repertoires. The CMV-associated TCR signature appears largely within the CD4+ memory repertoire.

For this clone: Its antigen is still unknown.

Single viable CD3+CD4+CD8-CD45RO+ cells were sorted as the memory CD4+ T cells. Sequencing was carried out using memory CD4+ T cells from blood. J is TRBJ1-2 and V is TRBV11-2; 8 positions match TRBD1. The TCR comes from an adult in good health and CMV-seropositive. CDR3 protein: CASDQGQVVGGYTF. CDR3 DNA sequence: TGTGCCAGCGACCAGGGACAGGTGGTCGGTGGCTACACCTTC.